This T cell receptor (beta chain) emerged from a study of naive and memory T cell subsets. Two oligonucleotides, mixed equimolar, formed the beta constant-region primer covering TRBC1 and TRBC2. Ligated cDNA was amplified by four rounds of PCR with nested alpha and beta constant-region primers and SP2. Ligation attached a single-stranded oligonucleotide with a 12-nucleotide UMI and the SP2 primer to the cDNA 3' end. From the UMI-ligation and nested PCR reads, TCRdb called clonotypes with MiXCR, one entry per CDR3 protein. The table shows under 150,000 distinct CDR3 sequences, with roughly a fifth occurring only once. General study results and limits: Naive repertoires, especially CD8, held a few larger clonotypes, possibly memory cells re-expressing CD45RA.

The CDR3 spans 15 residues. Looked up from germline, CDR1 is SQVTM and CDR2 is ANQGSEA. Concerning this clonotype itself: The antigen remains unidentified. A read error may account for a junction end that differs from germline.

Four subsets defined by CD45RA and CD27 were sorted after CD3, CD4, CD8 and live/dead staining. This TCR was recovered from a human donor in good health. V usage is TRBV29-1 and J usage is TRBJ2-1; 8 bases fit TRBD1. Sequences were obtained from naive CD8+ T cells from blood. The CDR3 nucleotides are TGCAGCGTCGCTAAACCGGGACAGGTCTACCATGAGCAGTTCTTC. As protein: CSVAKPGQVYHEQFF.